One sample yielded the 5 T cell receptor beta chains listed below, sequenced in a study of vaccination effects on CD4 cells after COVID-19. Following an approximately 9-day culture, CD4+ T cells were purified. No antigens are known for them. Sequencing used immunoSEQ multiplex PCR; TCRdb keeps in-frame clones, though not all of them. The data hold around 40,000 clones, with around 67% observed a single time. Sequenced here: CD4+ T cells from PBMCs cultured without peptide, sampled before COVID-19 vaccination. These receptors were collected from a human donor who received a COVID-19 vaccine.

V gene TRBV9 combines with J gene TRBJ1-2; D is ambiguous. The CDR3 covers 15 residues. The germline V gene has CDR1 SGDLS and CDR2 YYNGEE. V was cut by 0 bases and J by 8 bases, with 17 bases left in between. In nucleotides, the CDR3 is TGTGCCAGCAGCGTAGACAACAACCAAGTAAAGGGCTACACCTTC. Its protein is CASSVDNNQVKGYTF.

The sample holds a few counts of this clone. V and J are TRBV27 and TRBJ2-4; D remains unclear. The CDR3 has 11 amino acids. The V gene's germline CDR1 is MNHEY and CDR2 SMNVEV (reference sequence). Trimming shortened V by 4 bases and J by 5 bases, and 3 bases separated the two germline ends. This chain's CDR3 is CASSSQNIQYF. DNA for the CDR3: TGTGCCAGCAGTTCCCAAAACATTCAGTACTTC.

The rearrangement links TRBV6-5 to TRBJ2-5, with 11 nucleotides matching TRBD2. This CDR3 has 13 amino acids. The germline V gene has CDR1 MNHEY and CDR2 SVGAGI. The trim removed 10 bases at V and 3 bases at J, leaving 4 bases unmatched. The CDR3 reads CAIRLAGKETQYF. CDR3 DNA: TGTGCCATCAGACTAGCGGGGAAAGAGACCCAGTACTTC.

This chain joins TRBV18 and TRBJ2-2, with TRBD2 matching over 7 bases. The J segment lost 5 bases and the V segment lost 0 bases, leaving 15 bases of the junction unmatched. Germline V gives CDR1 KGHSH, CDR2 LQKENI. The CDR3 has 19 residues. CDR3 in DNA: TGTGCCAGCTCACCACCGAACCCGGACATTACGCGGGGGACCGGGGAGCTGTTTTTT. It translates to CASSPPNPDITRGTGELFF.

CDR3 residues: CASSFGDPETQYF. The CDR3, as DNA: TGCGCCAGCAGCTTCGGAGATCCCGAGACCCAGTACTTC. The rearrangement joins TRBV5-1 to TRBJ2-5; D uncertain. CDR1 is SGHRS, CDR2 YFSETQ, per germline. Trimming removed 2 bases at V and 5 bases at J, with 10 bases between. CDR3 length equals 13 residues.